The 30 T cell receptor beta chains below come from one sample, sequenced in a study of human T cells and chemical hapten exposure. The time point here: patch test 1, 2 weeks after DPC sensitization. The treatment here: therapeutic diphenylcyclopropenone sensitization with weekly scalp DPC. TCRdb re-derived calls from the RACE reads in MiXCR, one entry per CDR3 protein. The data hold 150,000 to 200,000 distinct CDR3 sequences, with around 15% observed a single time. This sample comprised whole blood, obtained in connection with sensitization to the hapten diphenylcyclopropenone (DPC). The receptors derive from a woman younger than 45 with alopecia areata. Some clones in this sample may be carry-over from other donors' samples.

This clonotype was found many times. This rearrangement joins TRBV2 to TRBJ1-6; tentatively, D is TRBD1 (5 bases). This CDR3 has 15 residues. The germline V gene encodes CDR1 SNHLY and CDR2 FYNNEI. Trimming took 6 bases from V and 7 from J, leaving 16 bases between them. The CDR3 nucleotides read TGTGCCAGCAGCACGGGGGGGGTCACCAATTCACCCCTCCACTTT. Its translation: CASSTGGVTNSPLHF.

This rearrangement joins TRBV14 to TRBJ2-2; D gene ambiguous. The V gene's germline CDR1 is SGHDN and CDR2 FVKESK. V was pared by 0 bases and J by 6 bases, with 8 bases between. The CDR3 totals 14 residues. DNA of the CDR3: TGTGCCAGCAGCCAAGATCTCCCTCCCGGGGAGCTGTTTTTT. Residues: CASSQDLPPGELFF.

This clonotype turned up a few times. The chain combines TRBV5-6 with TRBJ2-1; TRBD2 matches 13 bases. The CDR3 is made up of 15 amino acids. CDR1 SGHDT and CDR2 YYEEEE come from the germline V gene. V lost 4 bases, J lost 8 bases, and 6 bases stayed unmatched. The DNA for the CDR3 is TGTGCCAGCAGCGCCTGGACTAGCGGGAGTGATGAGCAGTTCTTC. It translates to CASSAWTSGSDEQFF.

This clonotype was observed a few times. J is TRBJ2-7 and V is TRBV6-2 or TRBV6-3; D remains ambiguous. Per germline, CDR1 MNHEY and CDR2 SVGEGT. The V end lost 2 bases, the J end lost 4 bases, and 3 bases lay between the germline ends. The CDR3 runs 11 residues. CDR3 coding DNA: TGTGCCAGCAGTTACGTGTACGAGCAGTACTTC. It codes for CASSYVYEQYF.

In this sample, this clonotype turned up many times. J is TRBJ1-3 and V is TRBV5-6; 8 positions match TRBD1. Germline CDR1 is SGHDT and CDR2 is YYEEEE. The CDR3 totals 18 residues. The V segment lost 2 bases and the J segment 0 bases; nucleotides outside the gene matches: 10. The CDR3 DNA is TGTGCCAGCAGCTTCTGGACAGGGACCGTCTTCTCTGGAAACACCATATATTTT. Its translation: CASSFWTGTVFSGNTIYF.

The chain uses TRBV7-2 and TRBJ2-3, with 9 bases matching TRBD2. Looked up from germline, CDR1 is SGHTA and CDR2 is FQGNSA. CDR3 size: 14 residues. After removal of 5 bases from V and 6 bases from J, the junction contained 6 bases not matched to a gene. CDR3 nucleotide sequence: TGTGCCAGCAGCGTTAGCGGGGGTGGTGATACGCAGTATTTT. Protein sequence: CASSVSGGGDTQYF.

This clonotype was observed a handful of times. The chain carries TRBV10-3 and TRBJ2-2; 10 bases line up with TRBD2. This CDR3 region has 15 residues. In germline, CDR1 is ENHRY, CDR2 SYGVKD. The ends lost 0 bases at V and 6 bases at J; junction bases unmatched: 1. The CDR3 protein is CAISESGTSAGELFF. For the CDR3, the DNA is TGTGCCATCAGTGAGTCAGGGACTAGCGCCGGGGAGCTGTTTTTT.

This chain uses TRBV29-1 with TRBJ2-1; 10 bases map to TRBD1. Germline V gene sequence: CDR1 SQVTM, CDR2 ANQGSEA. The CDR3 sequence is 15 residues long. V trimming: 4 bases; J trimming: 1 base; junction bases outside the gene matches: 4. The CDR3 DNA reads TGCAGCGTTGTTCTGGGACAGGGGTCCTACAATGAGCAGTTCTTC. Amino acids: CSVVLGQGSYNEQFF.

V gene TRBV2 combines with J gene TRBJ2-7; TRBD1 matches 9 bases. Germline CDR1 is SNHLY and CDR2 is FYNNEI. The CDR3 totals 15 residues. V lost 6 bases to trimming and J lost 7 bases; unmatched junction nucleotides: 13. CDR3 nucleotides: TGTGCCAGCAGGGGACAGGGTCCCCTTCTACAGGAGCAGTACTTC. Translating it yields CASRGQGPLLQEQYF.

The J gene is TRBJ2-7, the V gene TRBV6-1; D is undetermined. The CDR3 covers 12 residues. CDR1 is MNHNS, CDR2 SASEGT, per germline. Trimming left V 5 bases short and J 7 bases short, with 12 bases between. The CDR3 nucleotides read TGTGCCAGCAGTAGCCCCAGTTGGGAGCAGTACTTC. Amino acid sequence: CASSSPSWEQYF.

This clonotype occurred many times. The CDR3 region is CASGTGPDTQYF. CDR3 nucleotides: TGTGCCAGCGGCACAGGGCCCGATACGCAGTATTTT. The rearrangement joins TRBV9 to TRBJ2-3, with D possibly matching TRBD1 (6 bases). CDR3 length: 12 residues. Germline CDR1 reads SGDLS; CDR2 reads YYNGEE. V lost 7 bases and J 6 bases, leaving 12 bases between the germline ends.

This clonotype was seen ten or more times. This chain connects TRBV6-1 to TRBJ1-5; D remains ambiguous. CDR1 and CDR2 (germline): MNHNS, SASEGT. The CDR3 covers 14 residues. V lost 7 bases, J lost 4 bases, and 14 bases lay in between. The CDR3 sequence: CASTRAELNQPQHF. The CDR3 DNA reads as TGTGCCAGCACTCGGGCAGAGCTAAATCAGCCCCAGCATTTT.

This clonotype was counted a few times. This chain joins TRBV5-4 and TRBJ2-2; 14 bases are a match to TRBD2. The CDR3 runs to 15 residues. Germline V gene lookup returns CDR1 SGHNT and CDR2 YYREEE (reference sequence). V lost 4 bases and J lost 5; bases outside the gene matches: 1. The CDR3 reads CASSRTSGRTGELFF. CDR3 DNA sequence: TGTGCCAGCAGCCGGACTAGCGGGAGGACCGGGGAGCTGTTTTTT.

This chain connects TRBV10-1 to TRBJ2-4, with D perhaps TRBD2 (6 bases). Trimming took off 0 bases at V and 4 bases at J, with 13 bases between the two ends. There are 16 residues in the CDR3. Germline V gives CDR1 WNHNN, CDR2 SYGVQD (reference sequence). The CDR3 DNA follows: TGCGCCAGCAGTGAGTCAATTCAGGAGGGTAAAAACATTCAGTACTTC. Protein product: CASSESIQEGKNIQYF.

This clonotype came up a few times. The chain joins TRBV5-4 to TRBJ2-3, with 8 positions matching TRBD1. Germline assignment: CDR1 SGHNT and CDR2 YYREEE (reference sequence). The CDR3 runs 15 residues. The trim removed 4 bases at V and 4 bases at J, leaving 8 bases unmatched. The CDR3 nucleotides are TGTGCCAGCAGCCTGGGACAGGTATCCTCAGATACGCAGTATTTT. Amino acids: CASSLGQVSSDTQYF.

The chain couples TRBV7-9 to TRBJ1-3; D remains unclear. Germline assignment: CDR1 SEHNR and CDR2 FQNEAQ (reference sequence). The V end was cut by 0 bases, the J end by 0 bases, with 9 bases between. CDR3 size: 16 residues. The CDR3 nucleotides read TGTGCCAGCAGCTTAGCTCAGAGGTACTCTGGAAACACCATATATTTT. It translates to CASSLAQRYSGNTIYF.

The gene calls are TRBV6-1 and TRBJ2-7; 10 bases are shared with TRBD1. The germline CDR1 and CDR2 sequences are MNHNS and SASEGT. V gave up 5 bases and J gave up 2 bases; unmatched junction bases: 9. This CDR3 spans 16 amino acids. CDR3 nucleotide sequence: TGTGCCAGCAGTCATCCGGGACAGGGGACAACCTACGAGCAGTACTTC. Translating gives CASSHPGQGTTYEQYF.

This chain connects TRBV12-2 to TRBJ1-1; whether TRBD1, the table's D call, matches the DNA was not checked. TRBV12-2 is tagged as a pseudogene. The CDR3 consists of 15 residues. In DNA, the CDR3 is TGTGCAAGTCGCAGACAGTGTAGCTTGAACACTGAAGCTTTCTTT. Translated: CASRRQCSLNTEAFF.

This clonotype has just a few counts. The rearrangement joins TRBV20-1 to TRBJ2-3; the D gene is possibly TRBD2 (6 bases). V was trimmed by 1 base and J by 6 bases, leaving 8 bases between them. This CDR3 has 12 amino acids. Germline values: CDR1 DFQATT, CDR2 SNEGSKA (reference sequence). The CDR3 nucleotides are TGCAGTGCTAGAGGGGAGGTGGATACGCAGTATTTT. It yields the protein CSARGEVDTQYF.

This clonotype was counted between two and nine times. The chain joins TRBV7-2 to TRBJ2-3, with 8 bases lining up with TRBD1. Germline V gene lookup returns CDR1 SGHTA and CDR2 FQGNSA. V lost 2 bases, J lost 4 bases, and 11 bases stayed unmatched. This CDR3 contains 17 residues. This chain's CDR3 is CASSLMGSGGGADTQYF. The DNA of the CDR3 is TGTGCCAGCAGCTTAATGGGTTCAGGGGGCGGCGCAGATACGCAGTATTTT.

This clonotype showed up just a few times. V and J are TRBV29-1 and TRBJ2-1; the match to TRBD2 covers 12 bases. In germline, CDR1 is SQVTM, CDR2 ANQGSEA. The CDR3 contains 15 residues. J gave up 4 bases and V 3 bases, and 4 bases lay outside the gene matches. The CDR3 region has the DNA TGCAGCGTTGAGACCGGGACTAGCGGGTACAATGAGCAGTTCTTC. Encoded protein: CSVETGTSGYNEQFF.

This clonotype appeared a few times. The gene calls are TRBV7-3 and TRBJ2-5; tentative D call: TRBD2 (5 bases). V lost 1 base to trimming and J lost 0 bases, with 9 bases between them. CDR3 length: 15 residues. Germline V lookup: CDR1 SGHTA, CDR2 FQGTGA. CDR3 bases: TGTGCCAGCAGCTTAAACGGGATGTACCAAGAGACCCAGTACTTC. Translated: CASSLNGMYQETQYF. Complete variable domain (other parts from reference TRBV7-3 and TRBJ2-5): GAGVSQTPSNKVTEKGKYVELRCDPISGHTALYWYRQSLGQGPEFLIYFQGTGAADDSGLPNDRFFAVRPEGSVSTLKIQRTERGDSAVYLCASSLNGMYQETQYFGPGTRLLVL.

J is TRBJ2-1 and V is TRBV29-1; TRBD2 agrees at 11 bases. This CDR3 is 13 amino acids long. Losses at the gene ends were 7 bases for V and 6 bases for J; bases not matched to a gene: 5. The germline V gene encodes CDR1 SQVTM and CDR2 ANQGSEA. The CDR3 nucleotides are TGCAGCGCAACTAGCGGGAGTAGCAATGAGCAGTTCTTC. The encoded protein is CSATSGSSNEQFF.

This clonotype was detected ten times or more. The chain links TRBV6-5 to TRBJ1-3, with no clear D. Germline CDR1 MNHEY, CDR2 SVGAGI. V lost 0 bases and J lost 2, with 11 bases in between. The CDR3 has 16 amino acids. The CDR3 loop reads CASSYSVAAPGNTIYF. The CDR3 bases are TGTGCCAGCAGTTACTCGGTGGCAGCGCCTGGAAACACCATATATTTT.

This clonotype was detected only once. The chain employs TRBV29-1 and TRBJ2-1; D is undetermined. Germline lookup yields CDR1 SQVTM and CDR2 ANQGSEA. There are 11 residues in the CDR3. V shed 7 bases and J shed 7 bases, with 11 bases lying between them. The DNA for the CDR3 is TGCAGCGGATACTCGAGGAATGAGCAGTTCTTC. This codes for CSGYSRNEQFF.

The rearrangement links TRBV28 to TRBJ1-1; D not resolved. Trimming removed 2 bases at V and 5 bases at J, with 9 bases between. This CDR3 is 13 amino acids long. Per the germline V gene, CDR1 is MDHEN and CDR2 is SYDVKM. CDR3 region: CASSLRTGTEAFF. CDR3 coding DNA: TGTGCCAGCAGTTTACGAACGGGGACTGAAGCTTTCTTT.

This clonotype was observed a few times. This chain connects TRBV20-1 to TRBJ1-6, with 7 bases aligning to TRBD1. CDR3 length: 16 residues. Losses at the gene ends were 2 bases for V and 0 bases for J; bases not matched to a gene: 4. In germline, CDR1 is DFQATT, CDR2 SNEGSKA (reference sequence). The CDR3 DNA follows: TGCAGTGCTAGAAAGACAGGGAGCTCCTATAATTCACCCCTCCACTTT. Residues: CSARKTGSSYNSPLHF.

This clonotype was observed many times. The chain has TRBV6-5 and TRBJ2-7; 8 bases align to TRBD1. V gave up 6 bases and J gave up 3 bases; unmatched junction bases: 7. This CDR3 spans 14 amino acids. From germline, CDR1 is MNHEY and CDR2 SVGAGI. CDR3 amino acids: CASRKDRADYEQYF. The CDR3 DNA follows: TGTGCCAGCAGAAAGGACAGGGCGGACTACGAGCAGTACTTC.

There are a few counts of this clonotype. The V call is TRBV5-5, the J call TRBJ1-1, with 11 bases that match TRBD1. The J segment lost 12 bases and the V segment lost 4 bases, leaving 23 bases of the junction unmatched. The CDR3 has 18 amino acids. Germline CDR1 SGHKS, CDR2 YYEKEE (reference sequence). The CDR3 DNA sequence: TGTGCCAGCAGCCCCCCACCGGGACAGGGGGTTGCCATCGAGGTGTCTTTCTTT. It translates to CASSPPPGQGVAIEVSFF.

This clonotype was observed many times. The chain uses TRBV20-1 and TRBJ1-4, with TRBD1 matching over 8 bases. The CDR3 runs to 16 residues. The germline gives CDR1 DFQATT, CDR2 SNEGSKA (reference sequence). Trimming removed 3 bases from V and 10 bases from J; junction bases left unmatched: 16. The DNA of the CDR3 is TGCAGTGCTAGCCTTTCCGGACAGGGTGAAATTGGAAAACTGTTTTTT. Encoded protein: CSASLSGQGEIGKLFF.